One and the same sample provided the 12 T cell receptor beta chains below, sequenced in a study of control samples from healthy donors and cancer patients. Only in-frame clones appear in the TCRdb table, and some are missing; sequencing was by immunoSEQ multiplex PCR. The sample contains roughly 140,000 clones, roughly 90% of which appear only once. The specimen was blood. The receptors were sampled from a man in his thirties or forties in good health.

The CDR3 is CASSFSMNTEAFF. For the CDR3, the DNA is TGTGCCAGCAGCTTCTCGATGAACACTGAAGCTTTCTTT. The chain carries TRBV7-3 and TRBJ1-1; no clear D gene. The germline V gene has CDR1 SGHTA and CDR2 FQGTGA. The CDR3 length is 13 residues. V lost 3 bases and J 0 bases, leaving 5 bases between the germline ends. Full variable domain (rest looked up from reference TRBV7-3 and TRBJ1-1): GAGVSQTPSNKVTEKGKYVELRCDPISGHTALYWYRQSLGQGPEFLIYFQGTGAADDSGLPNDRFFAVRPEGSVSTLKIQRTERGDSAVYLCASSFSMNTEAFFGQGTRLTVV.

This sequence joins TRBV3-1 (or the pseudogene TRBV3-2) and TRBJ1-2; the D gene is possibly TRBD1 (5 bases). Trimming cost V 4 bases and J 8 bases, with 26 bases left between them. The CDR3 is made up of 17 amino acids. Germline CDR1 reads LGHDT; CDR2 reads YNNKEL (reference sequence). CDR3 sequence reads: CASSPKLTGYWMEGYTF. Written as DNA, the CDR3 is TGTGCCAGCAGCCCCAAACTAACAGGTTACTGGATGGAAGGCTACACCTTC.

The rearrangement joins TRBV6-6 to TRBJ1-1; TRBD1 matches at 8 bases. The J segment lost 4 bases and the V segment lost 5 bases, leaving 15 bases of the junction unmatched. Looked up from germline, CDR1 is MNHNY and CDR2 is SVGAGI (reference sequence). The CDR3 covers 17 residues. The CDR3, as DNA: TGTGCCAGCAGTCCCCGTCAGCCAGGGGGCATGGGCACTGAAGCTTTCTTT. Translated, it gives CASSPRQPGGMGTEAFF.

CDR3 protein: CASSSRGLYGYTF. The CDR3 DNA reads as TGTGCCAGCAGCTCCCGGGGCCTATATGGCTACACCTTC. The chain couples TRBV11-3 to TRBJ1-2; D perhaps matches TRBD1 (5 bases). CDR3 length equals 13 residues. CDR1 and CDR2 (germline): SGHNT, YENEEA. Trimming took 4 bases from V and 5 from J, leaving 11 bases between them.

The chain employs TRBV24-1 and TRBJ2-1; 10 bases match TRBD2. From germline, CDR1 is KGHDR and CDR2 SFDVKD. The CDR3 extends over 15 amino acids. With V trimmed by 1 base and J by 8 bases, 4 bases remained unmatched. The CDR3 sequence is CATSDFGLAGDEQFF. The CDR3 DNA sequence: TGTGCCACCAGTGATTTTGGGCTAGCGGGAGATGAGCAGTTCTTC.

The chain has TRBV11-3 and TRBJ2-2; the D is unclear. This CDR3 contains 14 residues. The germline V gene encodes CDR1 SGHNT and CDR2 YENEEA. Between the trimmed V and J ends, which lost 2 bases and 5 bases, there was a span of 9 bases. The CDR3 sequence: CASSLTWGTGELFF. DNA of the CDR3: TGTGCCAGCAGCTTAACTTGGGGTACCGGGGAGCTGTTTTTT.

The chain employs TRBV5-1 and TRBJ2-5; TRBD2 is a possible D gene (6 bases). The CDR3 runs to 15 residues. Trimming left V 1 base short and J 4 bases short, with 14 bases between. CDR1 is SGHRS, CDR2 YFSETQ, per germline. The CDR3 DNA sequence: TGCGCCAGCAGCTTGACAACTACCGGGGGAGAGACCCAGTACTTC. It is translated as CASSLTTTGGETQYF.

The chain combines TRBV5-4 with TRBJ1-3, with 9 bases matching TRBD1. CDR1 is SGHNT and CDR2 is YYREEE in the germline V gene (reference sequence). Unmatched junction bases numbered 20, after V lost 4 bases and J lost 15 bases. The CDR3 length is 16 residues. CDR3 sequence reads: CASSGGSGTGKGVGYF. The CDR3 region has the DNA TGTGCCAGCAGCGGGGGGTCAGGGACAGGGAAAGGAGTAGGATATTTT.

The genes are TRBV5-1 and TRBJ2-1, with TRBD2 identical over 11 bases. Germline V gene lookup returns CDR1 SGHRS and CDR2 YFSETQ. J was trimmed by 5 bases and V by 6 bases; bases with no gene match: 7. The CDR3 totals 15 residues. The CDR3 bases are TGCGCCAGCAACCCACTAGCGGGGGCTAACAATGAGCAGTTCTTC. As protein: CASNPLAGANNEQFF.

This clone appeared once. The CDR3 region has the DNA TGTGCCACCAGTGATTTATACGGGACTAGCGGGAGAGATACGCAGTATTTT. As protein: CATSDLYGTSGRDTQYF. This chain connects TRBV24-1 to TRBJ2-3; 14 bases agree with TRBD2. The V gene's germline CDR1 is KGHDR and CDR2 SFDVKD. V dropped 1 base and J dropped 5; count of bases not matched to a gene: 4. This CDR3 contains 17 residues.

The V call is TRBV7-3, the J call TRBJ2-1; D is possibly TRBD2 (6 bases). CDR3 size: 15 residues. V gave up 3 bases and J gave up 8 bases, with 17 bases separating them. Germline V gene sequence: CDR1 SGHTA, CDR2 FQGTGA. In DNA form, the CDR3 reads TGTGCCAGCAGCTTGGGTGGGAGGTCGGTGGATGAGCAGTTCTTC. Translation: CASSLGGRSVDEQFF.

The genes are TRBV3-1 (or the pseudogene TRBV3-2) and TRBJ2-7, with TRBD1 as a possible D gene (6 bases). V was clipped by 6 bases and J by 3 bases, with 12 bases between them. The CDR3 consists of 13 residues. Germline values: CDR1 LGHDT, CDR2 YNNKEL (reference sequence). Here the CDR3 DNA reads TGTGCCAGCAGGCTACAGGGAGACTACGAGCAGTACTTC. This encodes CASRLQGDYEQYF.